The 20 T cell receptor beta chains below were found in one sample sequenced in a study of PD-1 blockade in classical Hodgkin lymphoma. All the patients suffered relapse after autologous stem cell transplantation, and brentuximab vedotin exposure differed. TCRdb keeps only in-frame clones here, not all; method: immunoSEQ multiplex PCR. The sample lists around 10,000 clones, 80% to 95% occurring once. The sample consisted of peripheral blood mononuclear cells (PBMCs), taken at baseline. Source of these receptors: a human donor with classical Hodgkin lymphoma.

This clone came up once. The chain links TRBV29-1 to TRBJ2-7; TRBD1 matches 9 bases. The CDR3 sequence is 12 residues long. After removal of 6 bases from V and 3 bases from J, the junction contained 3 bases not matched to a gene. Per germline, CDR1 SQVTM and CDR2 ANQGSEA. CDR3 nucleotide sequence: TGCAGCGTGGGGGACAGGGACTACGAGCAGTACTTC. It codes for CSVGDRDYEQYF.

The J gene is TRBJ1-1, the V gene TRBV7-2; D is perhaps TRBD1 (6 bases). The V end was cut by 8 bases, the J end by 1 base, with 8 bases between. The CDR3 sequence is 12 residues long. Germline V CDR1 and CDR2: SGHTA, FQGNSA. CDR3 coding DNA: TGTGCCAGCGCGACAGGGAACACTGAAGCTTTCTTT. As protein: CASATGNTEAFF.

The chain employs TRBV28 and TRBJ2-7, with TRBD1 as a possible D gene (6 bases). The CDR3 consists of 11 residues. Germline V gene lookup returns CDR1 MDHEN and CDR2 SYDVKM. V was clipped by 8 bases and J by 4 bases, with 9 bases between them. The CDR3 region has the DNA TGTGCCAGCCGGACAGATTACGAGCAGTACTTC. Its translation is CASRTDYEQYF. The full variable domain, in which reference TRBV28 and TRBJ2-7 provide the parts outside the CDR3, is DVKVTQSSRYLVKRTGEKVFLECVQDMDHENMFWYRQDPGLGLRLIYFSYDVKMKEKGDIPEGYSVSREKKERFSLILESASTNQTSMYLCASRTDYEQYFGPGTRLTVT.

The chain employs TRBV9 and TRBJ2-5, with D perhaps given as TRBD1 or TRBD2 (7 bases each). CDR3 length equals 17 residues. The V gene's germline CDR1 is SGDLS and CDR2 YYNGEE. V was clipped by 3 bases and J by 0 bases, with 18 bases between them. The CDR3 loop reads CASSDRQGGVYQETQYF. The CDR3 bases are TGTGCCAGCAGCGACCGACAGGGAGGGGTGTACCAAGAGACCCAGTACTTC.

V usage is TRBV19 and J usage is TRBJ1-4, with unresolved D. The CDR3 runs 16 residues. Trimming pared 4 bases from V and 8 bases from J, leaving 20 bases between. From germline, CDR1 is LNHDA and CDR2 SQIVND (reference sequence). The CDR3 reads CASSRGSGGLSEKLFF. The CDR3 DNA reads as TGTGCCAGTAGTAGAGGTAGCGGAGGTTTGAGCGAAAAACTGTTTTTT.

This rearrangement joins TRBV6-6 to TRBJ1-2; TRBD1 is a possible D gene (5 bases). The V and J ends lost 6 bases and 2 bases respectively, with 13 bases between them. Germline CDR1 MNHNY, CDR2 SVGAGI (reference sequence). This CDR3 comprises 14 residues. The CDR3 reads CASRQGVWNYGYTF. The CDR3 coding sequence is TGTGCCAGCAGGCAGGGAGTATGGAACTATGGCTACACCTTC.

This clone was seen just once. The genes are TRBV4-1 and TRBJ2-3; D may be TRBD2 (5 bases). Germline CDR1 is MGHRA and CDR2 is YSYEKL. This CDR3 comprises 17 residues. Trimming pared 0 bases from V and 6 bases from J, leaving 19 bases between. CDR3 sequence (DNA): TGCGCCAGCAGCCAAGAGTCCAGTAGTGGGCGCGGGGATACGCAGTATTTT. Translated: CASSQESSSGRGDTQYF.

The table lists this clone with a few counts. The chain is built from TRBV23-1 and TRBJ1-1, with 7 bases aligning to TRBD1. TRBV23-1 has ORF status, its function being uncertain. The V segment lost 3 bases and the J segment 3 bases; nucleotides outside the gene matches: 10. The CDR3 covers 16 residues. CDR3: CASSQSRQGLDTEAFF. The CDR3 coding sequence is TGCGCCAGCAGTCAGTCGCGACAGGGTTTGGACACTGAAGCTTTCTTT.

In this sample, this clone turned up once. V is TRBV7-6 and J is TRBJ2-7; D perhaps matches TRBD2 (6 bases). V lost 6 bases to trimming and J lost 3 bases, with 12 bases between them. CDR3 length equals 13 residues. Germline assignment: CDR1 SGHVS and CDR2 FNYEAQ. Here the CDR3 DNA reads TGTGCCAGCAGGGCCTCCGGGAGCTACGAGCAGTACTTC. Translating it yields CASRASGSYEQYF. The full variable domain, rest sourced from reference TRBV7-6 and TRBJ2-7, is GAGVSQSPRYKVTKRGQDVALRCDPISGHVSLYWYRQALGQGPEFLTYFNYEAQQDKSGLPNDRFSAERPEGSISTLTIQRTEQRDSAMYRCASRASGSYEQYFGPGTRLTVT.

The genes are TRBV9 and TRBJ1-4, with a tentative D call TRBD1 (5 bases). CDR1 and CDR2 (germline): SGDLS, YYNGEE. Trimming removed 3 bases at V and 5 bases at J, with 14 bases between. The CDR3 length is 15 residues. The CDR3 nucleotides are TGTGCCAGCAGCGCACAGGACCCGGGAAATGAAAAACTGTTTTTT. It specifies CASSAQDPGNEKLFF.

The V and J genes are TRBV7-9 and TRBJ1-1; D gene unclear. The CDR3 has 13 amino acids. CDR1 is SEHNR, CDR2 FQNEAQ, per germline (reference sequence). V shed 1 base and J shed 0 bases, with 3 bases lying between them. CDR3 nucleotides: TGTGCCAGCAGCTTAGGGATGAACACTGAAGCTTTCTTT. This translates into CASSLGMNTEAFF.

The V call is TRBV11-2, the J call TRBJ1-2; D unclear. The CDR3 is 14 amino acids. The V gene's germline CDR1 is SGHAT and CDR2 FQNNGV. Trimming took 5 bases from V and 0 from J, leaving 10 bases between them. In DNA, the CDR3 is TGTGCCAGCAGCCAGACCCTAGCTAACTATGGCTACACCTTC. This codes for CASSQTLANYGYTF.

There are a few counts of this clone. The chain combines TRBV29-1 with TRBJ1-1; perhaps TRBD1 as D (5 bases). The length of the CDR3 is 14 residues. The V gene's germline CDR1 is SQVTM and CDR2 ANQGSEA. Trimming shortened V by 6 bases and J by 1 base, and 15 bases separated the two germline ends. DNA of the CDR3: TGCAGCGTGGTGGGGGGGGTATCGAACACTGAAGCTTTCTTT. It yields the protein CSVVGGVSNTEAFF.

The DNA for the CDR3 is TGTGCCAGCAGCCTCGGACTAGCGATACAAGAGACCCAGTACTTC. It is translated as CASSLGLAIQETQYF. The gene calls are TRBV6-5 and TRBJ2-5; 9 positions agree with TRBD2. This CDR3 is built from 15 residues. V was clipped by 6 bases and J by 2 bases; unmatched bases: 7. Germline CDR1 MNHEY, CDR2 SVGAGI.

The V call is TRBV7-3, the J call TRBJ2-6; D uncertain. The CDR3 extends over 16 amino acids. Germline values: CDR1 SGHTA, CDR2 FQGTGA. The germline V and J ends were trimmed by 5 bases and 2 bases, with 13 bases remaining between them. The CDR3 DNA reads TGTGCCAGCAGCCTCACTTCGGGCACTGGGGCCAACGTCCTGACTTTC. It codes for CASSLTSGTGANVLTF.

The CDR3 DNA is TGTGCCAGCAACCTCGACAGTCGGGAGACCCAGTACTTC. Its protein product is CASNLDSRETQYF. This chain links TRBV6-1 with TRBJ2-5; D is possibly TRBD1 (5 bases). Trimming shortened V by 7 bases and J by 5 bases, and 14 bases separated the two germline ends. This CDR3 is built from 13 residues. Germline-derived CDR1 and CDR2 are MNHNS and SASEGT.

V is TRBV6-6 and J is TRBJ2-3; TRBD1 matches at 9 bases. V was clipped by 4 bases and J by 6 bases; unmatched bases: 8. CDR1 is MNHNY and CDR2 is SVGAGI in the germline V gene (reference sequence). The CDR3 length is 15 residues. The CDR3 sequence is CASSSAQGAGDTQYF. The CDR3 nucleotides are TGTGCCAGCAGTTCAGCACAGGGGGCAGGGGATACGCAGTATTTT.

The chain carries TRBV7-2 and TRBJ2-1, with a weak D call TRBD2 (6 bases). V gave up 4 bases and J gave up 10 bases, with 20 bases separating them. Germline loops: CDR1 SGHTA, CDR2 FQGNSA. This CDR3 is built from 15 residues. The CDR3 region is CASSSPPRTTNEQFF. Written as DNA, the CDR3 is TGTGCCAGCAGCTCGCCTCCTAGGACTACCAACGAGCAGTTCTTC. Using reference TRBV7-2 and TRBJ2-1 for the parts outside the CDR3, the full variable domain is GAGVSQSPSNKVTEKGKDVELRCDPISGHTALYWYRQSLGQGLEFLIYFQGNSAPDKSGLPSDRFSAERTGGSVSTLTIQRTQQEDSAVYLCASSSPPRTTNEQFFGPGTRLTVL.

V and J are TRBV6-5 and TRBJ2-7; no reliable D call. The CDR3 covers 13 residues. CDR1 and CDR2 (germline): MNHEY, SVGAGI. V lost 2 bases and J lost 1, with 6 bases in between. CDR3 coding DNA: TGTGCCAGCAGTTACACACAGTCCTACGAGCAGTACTTC. It codes for CASSYTQSYEQYF.

The chain is built from TRBV11-2 and TRBJ2-3; 10 positions agree with TRBD2. CDR3 length: 13 amino acids. The germline CDR1 and CDR2 sequences are SGHAT and FQNNGV. The V gene end was trimmed by 8 bases and the J gene end by 3 bases; junction bases not matched to a gene: 2. This chain's CDR3 is CASEAGGTDTQYF. As DNA, the CDR3 is TGTGCCAGCGAAGCGGGAGGGACAGATACGCAGTATTTT.